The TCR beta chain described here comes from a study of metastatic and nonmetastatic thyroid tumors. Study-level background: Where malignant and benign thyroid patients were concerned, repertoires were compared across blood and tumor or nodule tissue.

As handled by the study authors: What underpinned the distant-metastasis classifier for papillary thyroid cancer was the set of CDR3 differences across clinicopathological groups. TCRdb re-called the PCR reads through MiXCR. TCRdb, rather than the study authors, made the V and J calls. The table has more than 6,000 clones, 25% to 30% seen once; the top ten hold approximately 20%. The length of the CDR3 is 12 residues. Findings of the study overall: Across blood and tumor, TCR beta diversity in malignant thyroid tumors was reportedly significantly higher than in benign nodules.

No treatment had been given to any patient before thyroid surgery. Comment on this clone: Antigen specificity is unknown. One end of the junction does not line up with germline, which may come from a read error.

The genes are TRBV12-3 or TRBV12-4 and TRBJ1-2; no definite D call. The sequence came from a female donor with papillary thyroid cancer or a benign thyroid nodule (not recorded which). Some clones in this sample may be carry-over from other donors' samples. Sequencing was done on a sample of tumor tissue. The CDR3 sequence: CAISTAYYLYTF. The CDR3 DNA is TGTGCCATCAGTACAGCTTACTATCTCTACACCTTC.